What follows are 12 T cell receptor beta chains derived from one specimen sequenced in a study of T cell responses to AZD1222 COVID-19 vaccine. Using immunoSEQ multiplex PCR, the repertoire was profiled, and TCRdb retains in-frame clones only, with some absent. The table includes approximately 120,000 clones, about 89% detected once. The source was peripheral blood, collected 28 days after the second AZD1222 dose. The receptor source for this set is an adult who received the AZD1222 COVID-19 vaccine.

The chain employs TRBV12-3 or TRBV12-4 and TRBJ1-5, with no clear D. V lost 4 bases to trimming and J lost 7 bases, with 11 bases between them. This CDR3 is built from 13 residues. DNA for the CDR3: TGTGCCAGCAGTTATGGGTTAGGGCAGCCCCAGCATTTT. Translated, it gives CASSYGLGQPQHF.

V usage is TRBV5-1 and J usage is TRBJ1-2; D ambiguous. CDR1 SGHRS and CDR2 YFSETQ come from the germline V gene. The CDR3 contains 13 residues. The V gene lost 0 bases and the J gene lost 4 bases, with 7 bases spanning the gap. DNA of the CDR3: TGCGCCAGCAGCTTGGGAGAGGGCTATGGCTACACCTTC. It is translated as CASSLGEGYGYTF.

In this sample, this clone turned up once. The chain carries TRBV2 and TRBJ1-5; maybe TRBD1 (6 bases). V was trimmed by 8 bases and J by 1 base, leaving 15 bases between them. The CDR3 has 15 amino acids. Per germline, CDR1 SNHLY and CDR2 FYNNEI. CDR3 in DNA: TGTGCCAGCGGGGTGGGGGCTTCCAGCAATCAGCCCCAGCATTTT. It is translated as CASGVGASSNQPQHF.

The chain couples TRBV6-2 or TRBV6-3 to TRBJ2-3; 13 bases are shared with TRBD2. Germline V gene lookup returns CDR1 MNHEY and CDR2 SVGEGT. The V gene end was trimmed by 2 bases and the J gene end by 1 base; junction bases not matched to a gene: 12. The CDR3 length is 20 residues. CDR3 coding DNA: TGTGCCAGCAGTTACCTCCTAACTAGCGGGGGGGTGAGAGGCACAGATACGCAGTATTTT. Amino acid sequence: CASSYLLTSGGVRGTDTQYF.

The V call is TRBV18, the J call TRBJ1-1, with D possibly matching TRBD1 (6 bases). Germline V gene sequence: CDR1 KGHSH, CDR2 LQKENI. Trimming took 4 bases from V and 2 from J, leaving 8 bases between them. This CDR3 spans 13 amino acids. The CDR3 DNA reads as TGTGCCAGCTCACTAGGGACAAACACTGAAGCTTTCTTT. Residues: CASSLGTNTEAFF. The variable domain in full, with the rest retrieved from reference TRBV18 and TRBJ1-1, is NAGVMQNPRHLVRRRGQEARLRCSPMKGHSHVYWYRQLPEEGLKFMVYLQKENIIDESGMPKERFSAEFPKEGPSILRIQQVVRGDSAAYFCASSLGTNTEAFFGQGTRLTVV.

The DNA of the CDR3 is TGTGCCAGCAGTGAGGCCTTCAATGAGCAGTTCTTC. Encoded protein: CASSEAFNEQFF. V is TRBV2 and J is TRBJ2-1; D uncertain. The germline gives CDR1 SNHLY, CDR2 FYNNEI. This CDR3 is 12 amino acids long. V was pared by 3 bases and J by 6 bases, with 6 bases between. Supplemented by reference TRBV2 and TRBJ2-1, the full variable domain reads EPEVTQTPSHQVTQMGQEVILRCVPISNHLYFYWYRQILGQKVEFLVSFYNNEISEKSEIFDDQFSVERPDGSNFTLKIRSTKLEDSAMYFCASSEAFNEQFFGPGTRLTVL.

CDR3 DNA: TGTGCCACCAGCAGAACCGGGACCGGTACAACGCGGCTTAATTCACCCCTCCACTTT. This codes for CATSRTGTGTTRLNSPLHF. The genes are TRBV15 and TRBJ1-6; possible D gene TRBD1, 5 bases. Germline-derived CDR1 and CDR2 are LNHNV and YYDKDF (reference sequence). V was trimmed by 2 bases and J by 6 bases, leaving 23 bases between them. The CDR3 is 19 amino acids.

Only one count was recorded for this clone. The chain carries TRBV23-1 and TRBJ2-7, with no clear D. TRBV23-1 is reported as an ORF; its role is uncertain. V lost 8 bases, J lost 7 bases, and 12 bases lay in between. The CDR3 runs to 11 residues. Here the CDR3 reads CASYPVVEQYF. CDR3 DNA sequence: TGCGCCAGCTACCCGGTGGTAGAGCAGTACTTC.

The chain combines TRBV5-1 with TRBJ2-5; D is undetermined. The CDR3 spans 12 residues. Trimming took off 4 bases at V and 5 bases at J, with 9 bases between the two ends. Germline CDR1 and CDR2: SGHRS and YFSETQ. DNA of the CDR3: TGCGCCAGCAGCGGTACCTGGGAGACCCAGTACTTC. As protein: CASSGTWETQYF.

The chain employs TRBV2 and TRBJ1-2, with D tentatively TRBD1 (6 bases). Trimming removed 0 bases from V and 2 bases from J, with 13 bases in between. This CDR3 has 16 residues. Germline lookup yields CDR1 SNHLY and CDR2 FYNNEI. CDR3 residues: CASSEALGGQNYGYTF. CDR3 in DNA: TGTGCCAGCAGTGAAGCATTGGGGGGGCAAAACTATGGCTACACCTTC. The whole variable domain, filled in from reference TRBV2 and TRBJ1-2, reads EPEVTQTPSHQVTQMGQEVILRCVPISNHLYFYWYRQILGQKVEFLVSFYNNEISEKSEIFDDQFSVERPDGSNFTLKIRSTKLEDSAMYFCASSEALGGQNYGYTFGSGTRLTVV.

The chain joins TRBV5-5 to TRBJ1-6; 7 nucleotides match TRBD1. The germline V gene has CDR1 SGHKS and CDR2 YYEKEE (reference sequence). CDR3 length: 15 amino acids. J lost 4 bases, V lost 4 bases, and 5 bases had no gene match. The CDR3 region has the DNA TGTGCCAGCAGCCCTGGGGACAGATATAATTCACCCCTCCACTTT. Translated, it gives CASSPGDRYNSPLHF.

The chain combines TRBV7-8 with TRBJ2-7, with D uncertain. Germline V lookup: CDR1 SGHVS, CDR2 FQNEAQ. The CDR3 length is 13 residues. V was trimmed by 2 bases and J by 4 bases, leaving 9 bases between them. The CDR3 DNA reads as TGTGCCAGCAGCTTAAACCCCAGATACGAGCAGTACTTC. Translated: CASSLNPRYEQYF.